Detailed here is one T cell receptor (beta chain). Its antigen is still unknown. The entry originates in a study of cytomegalovirus exposure and HLA in healthy donors. The study, taken as a whole, reports: Previously analyzed data showed that most TCR beta V segments were productive at a frequency of about 87% or about 30%. More clonal expansion characterized HLA-associated TCR beta chains than equally common others in a later analysis.

Germline V gene data show CDR1 as LGHNA and CDR2 as YNFKEQ. The CDR3 has 16 amino acids. V was clipped by 0 bases and J by 4 bases, with 12 bases between them. The primer mix had 60 Vbeta and 13 Jbeta primers. Libraries were prepared by immunoSEQ multiplex PCR; TCRdb keeps only in-frame clonotypes and omits some of them. The sample lists approximately 32,000 clones, about 79% occurring once. The TCR comes from a woman younger than 35 in good health and CMV-seronegative. Specimen: PBMCs. This chain joins TRBV4-2 and TRBJ1-4; no definite D call. DNA for the CDR3: TGTGCCAGCAGCCAAGAAGGCGACGGAGTTAATGAAAAACTGTTTTTT. Residues: CASSQEGDGVNEKLFF.